One and the same sample provided the 18 T cell receptor beta chains below, sequenced in a study of graft-versus-host responses after intestinal transplantation. TCRdb's copy holds only in-frame clones and misses some; the assay was immunoSEQ multiplex PCR. This table holds about 8,600 clones, around a third found once. The specimen was alloreactive CD4+ T cells from a mixed lymphocyte reaction culture, collected before intestinal transplant. Subset here: CFSE-low proliferating T cells sorted from approximately 6-day pre-transplant mixed lymphocyte reaction (GvH or HvG direction). The receptors were gathered from a human patient who received an intestinal transplant.

V and J are TRBV7-2 and TRBJ1-4; TRBD1 matches 7 bases. This CDR3 has 14 residues. V dropped 5 bases and J dropped 8; count of bases not matched to a gene: 8. Per the germline V gene, CDR1 is SGHTA and CDR2 is FQGNSA. The CDR3 bases are TGTGCCAGCAGCGAGGCAGGGGGGTGGGAAAAACTGTTTTTT. Amino acids: CASSEAGGWEKLFF.

In this sample, this clone turned up a few times. This sequence joins TRBV13 and TRBJ2-5; 11 bases align to TRBD2. Germline V gene data show CDR1 as PRHDT and CDR2 as FYEKMQ (reference sequence). The CDR3 consists of 16 residues. V shed 2 bases, J shed 4 bases, and the junction held 6 bases outside the gene matches. The DNA of the CDR3 is TGTGCCAGCAGCTTAAGGGCTAGCGGGAGGACAGAGACCCAGTACTTC. Protein sequence: CASSLRASGRTETQYF.

This clone was found once. This rearrangement joins TRBV7-6 to TRBJ1-3; tentative D call: TRBD1 (5 bases). This CDR3 contains 18 residues. V was trimmed by 1 base and J by 0 bases, leaving 16 bases between them. Germline lookup yields CDR1 SGHVS and CDR2 FNYEAQ. As DNA, the CDR3 is TGTGCCAGCAGCTTAGAACCGCGGGCGGGGCCCTCTGGAAACACCATATATTTT. Residues: CASSLEPRAGPSGNTIYF.

This clone has just a few counts. V and J are TRBV9 and TRBJ2-3; 7 bases fit TRBD2. The germline gives CDR1 SGDLS, CDR2 YYNGEE. The J segment lost 5 bases and the V segment lost 2 bases, leaving 14 bases of the junction unmatched. There are 17 residues in the CDR3. CDR3 bases: TGTGCCAGCAGCGTTGGCGGGGGAACCCCTTGGGGAGATACGCAGTATTTT. Translating gives CASSVGGGTPWGDTQYF.

This clone has just a few counts. J is TRBJ2-1 and V is TRBV9; possible D gene TRBD2, 6 bases. The CDR3 is 16 residues long. Germline CDR1 is SGDLS and CDR2 is YYNGEE. V was cut by 3 bases and J by 0 bases, with 13 bases left in between. The CDR3 here is CASSATAGSSYNEQFF. CDR3 bases: TGTGCCAGCAGCGCTACTGCCGGGAGCTCCTACAATGAGCAGTTCTTC.

This rearrangement joins TRBV6-6 to TRBJ2-7; D gene unclear. The germline V gene has CDR1 MNHNY and CDR2 SVGAGI (reference sequence). Trimming removed 6 bases from V and 6 bases from J, with 15 bases in between. The CDR3 loop spans 13 amino acids. The CDR3 DNA sequence: TGTGCCAGCAGCAACCCCCTCAGGATCGAGCAGTACTTC. Protein product: CASSNPLRIEQYF.

The gene calls are TRBV2 and TRBJ2-1; D is unclear. Trimming stripped 2 bases from V and 4 bases from J, with 12 bases between. CDR3 size: 15 residues. Germline V gene lookup returns CDR1 SNHLY and CDR2 FYNNEI. The CDR3 region is CASSEFRLDYNEQFF. Here the CDR3 DNA reads TGTGCCAGCAGTGAATTTAGGCTAGATTACAATGAGCAGTTCTTC.

This clone has more than one count but fewer than ten. The chain employs TRBV19 and TRBJ1-1; D remains unclear. Trimming took off 5 bases at V and 5 bases at J, with 24 bases between the two ends. The CDR3 has 17 residues. Germline V gene sequence: CDR1 LNHDA, CDR2 SQIVND (reference sequence). The CDR3 region has the DNA TGTGCCAGTAGTCTAAGGTCTAGAGGGTCCGGAAAAACTGAAGCTTTCTTT. This codes for CASSLRSRGSGKTEAFF. Based on the CDR3 plus reference TRBV19 and TRBJ1-1, the full variable domain is DGGITQSPKYLFRKEGQNVTLSCEQNLNHDAMYWYRQDPGQGLRLIYYSQIVNDFQKGDIAEGYSVSREKKESFPLTVTSAQKNPTAFYLCASSLRSRGSGKTEAFFGQGTRLTVV.

The J gene is TRBJ2-5, the V gene TRBV11-2, with D tentatively TRBD1 (6 bases). The CDR3 spans 15 residues. Germline V gene sequence: CDR1 SGHAT, CDR2 FQNNGV. Trimming removed 3 bases at V and 0 bases at J, with 11 bases between. The CDR3 DNA reads TGTGCCAGCAGCTTCCGACGGACAGACCAAGAGACCCAGTACTTC. This codes for CASSFRRTDQETQYF.

J is TRBJ2-5 and V is TRBV5-6; 15 positions match TRBD2. This CDR3 is 17 amino acids long. Germline assignment: CDR1 SGHDT and CDR2 YYEEEE. With 5 bases clipped from V and 2 bases from J, the junction kept 7 bases outside the gene matches. CDR3 in amino acids: CASSPGTSGRIQETQYF. CDR3 bases: TGTGCCAGCAGTCCCGGGACTAGCGGGAGGATACAAGAGACCCAGTACTTC.

This clone has only one observation. The junction does not match germline at one end; this may be a read error. V usage is TRBV5-1 and J usage is TRBJ2-1; tentatively, D is TRBD1 (6 bases). This CDR3 comprises 11 residues. Per the germline V gene, CDR1 is SGHRS and CDR2 is YFSETQ. CDR3 residues: CASSLDRDLVF. As DNA, the CDR3 is TGCGCCAGCAGCTTGGACAGGGACCTAGTCTTC. The full variable domain, completed using reference TRBV5-1 and TRBJ2-1, is KAGVTQTPRYLIKTRGQQVTLSCSPISGHRSVSWYQQTPGQGLQFLFEYFSETQRNKGNFPGRFSGRQFSNSRSEMNVSTLELGDSALYLCASSLDRDLVFGPGTRLTVL.

The rearrangement uses TRBV9 and TRBJ1-1; D is perhaps TRBD1 (5 bases). Germline V gene sequence: CDR1 SGDLS, CDR2 YYNGEE. The CDR3 covers 14 residues. V gave up 0 bases and J gave up 3 bases, with 9 bases separating them. The chain's CDR3 is CASSVDVRDTEAFF. CDR3 sequence (DNA): TGTGCCAGCAGCGTAGATGTCAGGGACACTGAAGCTTTCTTT.

This chain uses TRBV6-1 with TRBJ2-3, with a tentative D call TRBD1 (6 bases). Trimming took 7 bases from V and 9 from J, leaving 11 bases between them. The CDR3 runs 11 residues. Germline loops: CDR1 MNHNS, CDR2 SASEGT. DNA for the CDR3: TGTGCCAGCATACAGGGCAGGACGCAGTATTTT. It encodes CASIQGRTQYF.

This chain joins TRBV6-6 and TRBJ1-5, with D unresolved. The ends were cut back, 4 bases at V and 4 bases at J, with 5 bases in the middle. CDR1 and CDR2 from the germline V gene are MNHNY and SVGAGI (reference sequence). CDR3 size: 12 residues. The CDR3 loop is CASSFLNQPQHF. The CDR3 bases are TGTGCCAGCAGTTTCCTAAATCAGCCCCAGCATTTT.

V and J are TRBV19 and TRBJ2-1; a weak D match, TRBD1 (6 bases). CDR3 length: 16 amino acids. V lost 5 bases to trimming and J lost 3 bases, with 17 bases between them. CDR1 is LNHDA and CDR2 is SQIVND in the germline V gene (reference sequence). The CDR3 nucleotides are TGTGCCAGTAGTCCACAGGGCGTCAGGATCTACAATGAGCAGTTCTTC. This sequence encodes CASSPQGVRIYNEQFF.

The V gene is TRBV6-5, the J gene TRBJ2-5; D is perhaps TRBD1 (6 bases). The CDR3 consists of 15 residues. Germline V gives CDR1 MNHEY, CDR2 SVGAGI. V lost 5 bases, J lost 5 bases, and 18 bases lay in between. The CDR3 loop is CASSGGGVREETQYF. In DNA, the CDR3 is TGTGCCAGCAGTGGGGGCGGCGTTCGTGAGGAGACCCAGTACTTC.

This clone was found a few times. The chain has TRBV18 and TRBJ2-7, with 9 positions matching TRBD1. Germline CDR1 KGHSH, CDR2 LQKENI. V lost 0 bases and J lost 2; bases outside the gene matches: 5. This CDR3 is 16 amino acids long. The CDR3 DNA sequence: TGTGCCAGCTCACCACCGAACAGGGGGCCAGCCTACGAGCAGTACTTC. This codes for CASSPPNRGPAYEQYF. Combining the CDR3 with reference TRBV18 and TRBJ2-7 gives the whole variable domain NAGVMQNPRHLVRRRGQEARLRCSPMKGHSHVYWYRQLPEEGLKFMVYLQKENIIDESGMPKERFSAEFPKEGPSILRIQQVVRGDSAAYFCASSPPNRGPAYEQYFGPGTRLTVT.

The chain carries TRBV7-9 and TRBJ1-4; possibly TRBD1 for D (6 bases). Trimming took off 5 bases at V and 14 bases at J, with 18 bases between the two ends. The CDR3 is 13 amino acids. Germline V gene lookup returns CDR1 SEHNR and CDR2 FQNEAQ (reference sequence). The CDR3 is CASSHLSTGHLFF. CDR3 nucleotide sequence: TGTGCCAGCAGCCATCTTTCTACGGGACATCTGTTTTTT.